This TCR beta chain originates from a study of T cell changes during pregnancy in multiple sclerosis. There are 15 residues in the CDR3. Losses at the gene ends were 7 bases for V and 7 bases for J; bases not matched to a gene: 12. The germline CDR1 and CDR2 sequences are LNHDA and SQIVND (reference sequence). Only in-frame clones appear in the TCRdb table, and some are missing; sequencing was by immunoSEQ multiplex PCR. The sample consists of roughly 88,000 clones, 92% of them appearing once. The sequence was collected from a female donor with multiple sclerosis, enrolled in a pregnancy study. Sequencing was performed on peripheral blood, taken in the first trimester of pregnancy. The J gene is TRBJ2-3, the V gene TRBV19; 9 nucleotides agree with TRBD2. The CDR3 DNA follows: TGTGCCAGTATACTTGATAGCGGGAGTGGATATACGCAGTATTTT. This translates into CASILDSGSGYTQYF.